This T cell receptor (beta chain) was identified in a study of shared clonotypes between healthy human individuals (TCRdb year 2020). For context, the study as a whole: A couple of women and a few men aged 18 to 49 years were included in the cohort. For each donor, three plates each were used for CD4 naive and CD4 memory, two plates were used for CD8 naive, and one plate was used for CD8 memory. To increase sequencing depth and limit assay-specific biases, different laboratories used diverse techniques to prepare libraries and sequence TCR repertoires. To estimate repertoire size and how much clonotype sharing occurs between individuals, the study deeply sequenced the blood TCR repertoires of roughly 5 healthy adults. Between about 0.8 and 9 billion PBMCs per donor were obtained by leukapheresis. General conclusions and limits of the study: Compared with non-shared clonotypes, clonotypes shared by all four sorted-subset donors had higher generation probabilities. Pairwise subsampling indicated that sequencing depth was expected to affect the degree of clonotype sharing among donors. Because the study included only a small number of donors, the genetic and exposure-history diversity represented was limited. Larger estimated clonotype richness was generally found for naive subsets than for memory subsets. Incomplete sequencing was indicated by rarefaction of sorted-subset datasets, despite the large sequencing depth. Across a few donors, around 5.4% of naive CD4, more than 3% of naive CD8, approximately 2.5% of memory CD4, and approximately 0.4% of memory CD8 clonotypes were shared. Sampling was limited to blood, and TCR repertoires in tissue likely differ from TCR repertoires in blood.

Notes on this clone: The specificity of this receptor is unknown. No quality values exist for individual bases; no much larger clone is one base distant.

The donors were healthy, HIV-negative adults with no recently reported acute infections or vaccinations. All donors were Caucasian adults living in Nashville, Tennessee, USA. CD4+ T cells were enriched by magnetic negative selection, after which naive cells were positively selected on CD45RA and the negative fraction was taken as the memory subset. Blood was collected by leukapheresis, and PBMCs were isolated by Ficoll-Histopaque density gradient centrifugation and then cryopreserved in liquid nitrogen vapor phase. Purity and quantity of every magnetically sorted T cell population were checked by analytical flow cytometry. From each sorted fraction, genomic DNA was isolated and quantified by UV absorbance on a Nanodrop 2000c. Using the deep immunoSEQ assay, TCR CDR3 regions were amplified from genomic DNA by multiplex PCR. Extracted genomic DNA from each cell subset was spread evenly across all wells of several immunoSEQ 96-well plates, with each plate serving as a replicate. For sorted subsets, each replicate PCR was loaded with 200 ng genomic DNA, equivalent to roughly 30,000 T cell genomes. Purified libraries were quantified with a Qubit 3.0 fluorometer, sized on a Bioanalyzer 2100, and re-quantified with the KAPA Library Quantification kit. Each immunoSEQ 96-well plate was sequenced on its own single-read 150-cycle Illumina NextSeq 550 flow cell. Turning to the authors' computational methods: Because only junctional sequences without quality scores were contained in the immunoSEQ output, filtering matching that applied to full-length reads could not be performed. To assign V/J genes and CDR3, sequences were annotated using PyIR, a Python wrapper for IgBLAST v1.9, with IMGT germline references. Reads with weak V/J assignments (E-value above 1e-6), missing CDR3, stop codons, out-of-frame junctions, or ambiguous translated residues were removed. V3J clonotypes were defined as sequences sharing an identical inferred V gene, J gene, and CDR3 amino acid sequence. Percentage overlap between repertoires was computed as shared unique clonotypes divided by the size of the smaller repertoire. Repertoire richness was assessed with RTK rarefaction, the Chao1 estimator, and Recon v2.1 estimates of unobserved clonotypes. Generation probabilities were computed with OLGA for all TCRbeta clonotypes obtained by the gDNA method from four donors. TCRdb mirrors the immuneACCESS table, restricted to in-frame sequences. Some clones are absent from its copies; in checked studies, under half trace to an unresolved V gene, and the reason for the others is unknown. V, J and clone size are those of that table, while D and trimming were read from the DNA. The sample yields fewer than 1.8 million clones; approximately 98.5% were counted once. Of the sample, about 0.4% is held by the ten largest clones.

The germline V gene supplies CDR1 SGHRS and CDR2 YFSETQ. CDR3 length: 16 amino acids, cysteine to phenylalanine. Just the 48-base CDR3 DNA is kept, in frame starting at base 1. Relative to germline, V is 2 bases shorter and J is 0 bases shorter, with 11 bases between their ends. The clonotype originates from a man between 25 and 39 years old in good health. Sequencing input: naive CD4+ T cells sorted from blood. What this sample's cell subset or site label stands for: CD45RA+ positively selected. The sequence links TRBV5-1 to TRBJ2-2; the D gene assignment is ambiguous. The encoded CDR3 is CASSFEPAANTGELFF. The nucleotides read TGCGCCAGCAGCTTTGAACCCGCTGCGAACACCGGGGAGCTGTTTTTT.